This TCR beta chain was identified in a study of blood T cell repertoires in COVID-19. Study in general: Specimens from acute and convalescent COVID-19 originated in the United States, Italy and Spain. PBMCs, B-cell-depleted T cells, or T cells provided the cDNA or gDNA that made up the material.

Sequencing used immunoSEQ multiplex PCR; TCRdb keeps in-frame clones, though not all of them. The table has about 140,000 clones, roughly 80% seen once. The CDR3 runs to 16 residues. V gave up 3 bases and J gave up 6 bases; unmatched junction bases: 10. Germline values: CDR1 SGHTA, CDR2 FQGTGA. Only a few counts were recorded for this clone. Sample: peripheral blood. The sequence derives from a woman aged 45-65 years with active or convalescent COVID-19. The chain couples TRBV7-3 to TRBJ2-1; TRBD2 aligns across 8 bases. In DNA form, the CDR3 reads TGTGCCAGCAGCTTTAGCGGGGTTTTATCGGGCAATGAGCAGTTCTTC. This encodes CASSFSGVLSGNEQFF.